Given below is one T cell receptor (beta chain) in context. Its antigen is not identified. This entry is derived from a study of T cell responses to AZD1222 COVID-19 vaccine. The study, taken as a whole, reports: Just six AZD1222 recipients tested seropositive at baseline.

Profiling relied on immunoSEQ multiplex PCR, and the TCRdb table lists in-frame clones only, not all of them. The sample has 150,000 to 180,000 clones; about 89% are singletons. Germline V lookup: CDR1 LNHNV, CDR2 YYDKDF (reference sequence). The CDR3 is made up of 13 amino acids. V was pared by 5 bases and J by 3 bases, with 11 bases between. V usage is TRBV15 and J usage is TRBJ2-7, with D tentatively TRBD1 (6 bases). The TCR originated in an adult who received the AZD1222 COVID-19 vaccine. Specimen: peripheral blood, collected 28 days after the second AZD1222 dose. CDR3 DNA sequence: TGTGCCACCAGCCCCCCGGACAGCTACGAGCAGTACTTC. It encodes CATSPPDSYEQYF. Based on the CDR3 plus reference TRBV15 and TRBJ2-7, the full variable domain is DAMVIQNPRYQVTQFGKPVTLSCSQTLNHNVMYWYQQKSSQAPKLLFHYYDKDFNNEADTPDNFQSRRPNTSFCFLDIRSPGLGDTAMYLCATSPPDSYEQYFGPGTRLTVT.